This TCR beta chain was captured in a study of T cell changes during pregnancy in multiple sclerosis. The assay was immunoSEQ multiplex PCR, and TCRdb's table has in-frame clones only and misses some. The table has 100,000 to 150,000 clones, roughly 92% seen once; the top ten hold less than 7.5%. The V end lost 2 bases, the J end lost 4 bases, and 11 bases lay between the germline ends. This CDR3 region has 14 residues. Germline CDR1 is KGHSH and CDR2 is LQKENI. The V and J genes are TRBV18 and TRBJ1-1, with D uncertain. The TCR sequence derives from a female donor with multiple sclerosis, enrolled in a pregnancy study. The specimen was peripheral blood, collected before pregnancy. CDR3 sequence reads: CASSPNPGSTEAFF. The CDR3 DNA sequence: TGTGCCAGCTCACCAAACCCGGGGAGCACTGAAGCTTTCTTT. Variable domain in full (rest from reference TRBV18 and TRBJ1-1): NAGVMQNPRHLVRRRGQEARLRCSPMKGHSHVYWYRQLPEEGLKFMVYLQKENIIDESGMPKERFSAEFPKEGPSILRIQQVVRGDSAAYFCASSPNPGSTEAFFGQGTRLTVV.